This T cell receptor (beta chain) originates from a study of cytomegalovirus exposure and HLA in healthy donors. Study details: Approximately 170 million T cells yielded fewer than 120 million unique TCR beta sequences in earlier analysis. Study findings and constraints: An Asian-associated ancestry cluster reportedly showed fewer N-insertions than the roughly 670-donor mean in a later analysis. Associated with cytomegalovirus, according to the listing, were around 170 TCR beta chains.

V shed 7 bases and J 0 bases; nucleotides not matched to a gene: 3. The CDR3 covers 14 residues. CDR1 is SNHLY and CDR2 is FYNNEI in the germline V gene. The PCR contained 60 Vbeta and 13 Jbeta primers. Profiling relied on immunoSEQ multiplex PCR, and the TCRdb table lists in-frame clones only, not all of them. The ten top clones account for about 6%, within a sample of about 48,000 clones. Note on this clone: The target antigen is unknown.

Sequencing was done on a sample of PBMCs. The receptor was isolated from a male donor in good health and CMV-seropositive. The genes are TRBV2 and TRBJ2-3; 8 bases line up with TRBD2. The CDR3 here is CASKAGVSTDTQYF. Written as DNA, the CDR3 is TGTGCCAGCAAAGCGGGGGTGAGCACAGATACGCAGTATTTT. Complete variable domain (other parts from reference TRBV2 and TRBJ2-3): EPEVTQTPSHQVTQMGQEVILRCVPISNHLYFYWYRQILGQKVEFLVSFYNNEISEKSEIFDDQFSVERPDGSNFTLKIRSTKLEDSAMYFCASKAGVSTDTQYFGPGTRLTVL.